This T cell receptor beta chain was sequenced in a study of T cell responses to AZD1222 COVID-19 vaccine. V was cut by 2 bases and J by 6 bases, with 15 bases left in between. The CDR3 extends over 15 amino acids. In germline, CDR1 is LGHNA, CDR2 YSLEER. Method: immunoSEQ multiplex PCR; TCRdb's copy keeps in-frame clones and lacks some. The sample lists some 170,000 clones; approximately 90% were seen once. This specimen was peripheral blood, taken 28 days after the second dose of the MenACWY control vaccine. This clonotype was obtained from an adult who received the MenACWY meningococcal vaccine as a control. The V and J genes are TRBV4-3 and TRBJ2-3; D not certain. CDR3 DNA sequence: TGCGCCAGCAGCCAAAGCGAAGCGCCGGGCGATACGCAGTATTTT. It translates to CASSQSEAPGDTQYF.